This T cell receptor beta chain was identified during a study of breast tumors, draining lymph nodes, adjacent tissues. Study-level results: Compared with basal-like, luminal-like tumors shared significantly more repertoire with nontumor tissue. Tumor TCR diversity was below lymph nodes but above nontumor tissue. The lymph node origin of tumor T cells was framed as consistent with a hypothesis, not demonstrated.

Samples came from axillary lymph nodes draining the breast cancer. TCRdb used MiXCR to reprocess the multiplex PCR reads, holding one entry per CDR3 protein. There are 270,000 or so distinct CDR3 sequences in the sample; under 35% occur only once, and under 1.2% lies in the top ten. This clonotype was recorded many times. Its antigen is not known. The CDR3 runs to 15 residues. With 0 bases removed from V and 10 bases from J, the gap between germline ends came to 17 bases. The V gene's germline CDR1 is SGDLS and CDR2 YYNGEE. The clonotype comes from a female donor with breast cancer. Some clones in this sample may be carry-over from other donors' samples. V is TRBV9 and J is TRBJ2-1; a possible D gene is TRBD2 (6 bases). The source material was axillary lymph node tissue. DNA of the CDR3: TGTGCCAGCAGCGTAGAGGGGACTCCTCGTGGGGAGCAGTTCTTC. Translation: CASSVEGTPRGEQFF.